This is a list of T cell receptor beta chains from one sample in a study of technical replicates of blood from a few donors. The data were produced by immunoSEQ multiplex PCR, yet TCRdb's version contains in-frame clones alone and is incomplete. The sample yields about 67,000 clones, 95% to 98% seen once. Sequences were obtained from T cells isolated from PBMCs. The receptors stem from a human donor in good health. Each CDR3 is given with its conserved first and last residue. D genes are given only for firm matches. The size entry is marked missing in some rows and otherwise reads once, few, many or a size class.

cdr3_aa cdr3_nt v_call cdr3_length clone_size j_call d_call
CASNRFEGAETDTQYF TGTGCCAGCAACCGGTTTGAGGGAGCAGAGACAGATACGCAGTATTTT TRBV4-2 16 - TRBJ2-3 -
CATSWTGVGYGYTF TGTGCCACCAGCTGGACAGGGGTGGGCTATGGCTACACCTTC TRBV15 14 - TRBJ1-2 TRBD1
CASSERELKGNQPQHF TGTGCCAGCAGTGAACGGGAACTAAAGGGCAATCAGCCCCAGCATTTT TRBV6-1 16 - TRBJ1-5 -
CASSQEPLNTGELFF TGCGCCAGCAGCCAAGAACCTCTAAACACCGGGGAGCTGTTTTTT TRBV4-1 15 - TRBJ2-2 -
CASSVQDFSYEQYF TGTGCCAGCAGCGTACAGGACTTCTCCTACGAGCAGTACTTC TRBV9 14 once TRBJ2-7 -
CAISESTPGQDLRGQYF TGTGCCATCAGTGAGTCGACTCCGGGACAGGATCTACGGGGGCAGTACTTC TRBV10-3 17 - TRBJ2-7 TRBD1
CASIGAGVNNEQFF TGTGCCAGCATAGGAGCGGGAGTGAACAATGAGCAGTTCTTC TRBV28 14 - TRBJ2-1 TRBD2
CASSVRGVDEKLFF TGTGCCAGCAGCGTCAGGGGAGTGGATGAAAAACTGTTTTTT TRBV9 14 once TRBJ1-4 -
CASINLLGGTEAFF TGTGCCAGCATAAACCTATTGGGGGGCACTGAAGCTTTCTTT TRBV6-6 14 - TRBJ1-1 -
CASSAGQGDTQYF TGTGCCAGTAGTGCCGGACAGGGAGATACGCAGTATTTT TRBV19 13 - TRBJ2-3 TRBD1
CASRNTEAFF TGTGCCAGTAGGAACACTGAAGCTTTCTTT TRBV6-6 10 - TRBJ1-1 -
CASSRDRAYEQYF TGCGCCAGCAGCCGGGACAGAGCCTACGAGCAGTACTTC TRBV4-1 13 - TRBJ2-7 TRBD1
CASSVGARGEETQYF TGTGCCAGCAGCGTAGGTGCCAGGGGAGAAGAGACCCAGTACTTC TRBV9 15 - TRBJ2-5 -
CASSLVEEASYEQYF TGTGCCAGCAGCTTAGTAGAGGAGGCTTCCTACGAGCAGTACTTC TRBV7-9 15 - TRBJ2-7 -
CSVEDYRTGPSSGNTIYF TGCAGCGTTGAAGATTACAGGACAGGGCCTAGCTCTGGAAACACCATATATTTT TRBV29-1 18 - TRBJ1-3 TRBD1
CASSSDRGANTEAFF TGTGCCAGCAGTTCGGACAGGGGAGCGAACACTGAAGCTTTCTTT TRBV2 15 once TRBJ1-1 TRBD1
CASSLTGTNTEAFF TGTGCCAGCAGCTTGACAGGGACGAACACTGAAGCTTTCTTT TRBV7-3 14 - TRBJ1-1 TRBD1
CASSLLQGAQDGYTF TGTGCCAGCAGTTTATTACAGGGGGCGCAGGATGGCTACACCTTC TRBV28 15 - TRBJ1-2 TRBD1
CASSYPNEQYF TGTGCCAGCAGCTACCCTAACGAGCAGTACTTC TRBV5-5 11 - TRBJ2-7 -
CASSPQNTDTQYF TGTGCCAGCAGCCCGCAGAACACAGATACGCAGTATTTT TRBV7-2 13 - TRBJ2-3 -
CASKTRADYNEQFF TGCGCCAGCAAAACTAGAGCGGACTACAATGAGCAGTTCTTC TRBV10-2 14 once TRBJ2-1 -
CASSIAYELNTEAFF TGTGCCAGTAGTATCGCATATGAGTTGAACACTGAAGCTTTCTTT TRBV19 15 - TRBJ1-1 -
CASSPSSPEQYF TGTGCCAGCAGCCCCTCTAGCCCAGAGCAGTACTTC TRBV7-2 12 - TRBJ2-7 -
CASSPTRITDTQYF TGTGCCAGCAGTCCGACTAGAATCACAGATACGCAGTATTTT TRBV13 14 - TRBJ2-3 -
CASGLGTVFYEQYF TGTGCTAGTGGTTTGGGGACAGTATTCTACGAGCAGTACTTC TRBV12-5 14 - TRBJ2-7 -
CASSLSGTGIYEQYF TGTGCCAGCAGCTTATCCGGGACAGGGATCTACGAGCAGTACTTC TRBV7-3 15 - TRBJ2-7 TRBD1
CASRLTGGKDGYTF TGTGCCAGCAGATTAACAGGGGGTAAGGATGGCTACACCTTC TRBV5-4 14 - TRBJ1-2 TRBD1
CSVASGTEYGYTF TGCAGCGTAGCCTCCGGGACAGAGTATGGCTACACCTTC TRBV29-1 13 - TRBJ1-2 TRBD1
CASSQRGTAEQYF TGTGCCAGCAGCCAAAGGGGGACGGCCGAGCAGTACTTC TRBV7-2 13 - TRBJ2-7 -
CSAKLYEQYF TGCAGTGCTAAGCTTTACGAGCAGTACTTC TRBV20-1 10 - TRBJ2-7 -
CASSYSSRSGAFF TGTGCCAGCAGTTACTCGTCGAGATCAGGAGCTTTCTTT TRBV6-5 13 - TRBJ1-1 -
CASMRDRNEAFF TGCGCCAGCATGAGAGACAGGAATGAAGCTTTCTTT TRBV5-1 12 - TRBJ1-1 -
CASSLGTGEEKLFF TGTGCCAGCAGCCTAGGGACAGGGGAGGAAAAACTGTTTTTT TRBV7-8 14 - TRBJ1-4 TRBD1
CASRGGQRGWQYF TGTGCCAGCAGAGGGGGCCAAAGAGGCTGGCAGTACTTC TRBV6-5 13 - TRBJ2-7 TRBD1